One and the same sample provided the 6 T cell receptor beta chains below, sequenced in a study of blood T cell repertoires in COVID-19. Assay used: immunoSEQ multiplex PCR; TCRdb lists only in-frame clones, some missing. The data show 190,000 or so clones, about 86% seen once. Sample: PBMCs or T cells enriched from blood (not recorded which). The receptor source for this set is a woman aged 30 to 39 who had been exposed to COVID-19.

This clone was seen a handful of times. The chain combines TRBV5-8 with TRBJ2-7, with D hard to call. V lost 3 bases and J 2 bases, leaving 12 bases between the germline ends. The CDR3 length is 14 residues. Germline V gene lookup returns CDR1 SGHTS and CDR2 YDEGEE. This chain's CDR3 is CASSSRLAPYEQYF. The CDR3 DNA follows: TGTGCCAGCAGCTCGAGACTGGCCCCCTACGAGCAGTACTTC.

The V call is TRBV2, the J call TRBJ1-2; the match to TRBD1 covers 10 bases. With 3 bases clipped from V and 4 bases from J, the junction kept 5 bases outside the gene matches. The CDR3 sequence is 15 residues long. Germline values: CDR1 SNHLY, CDR2 FYNNEI. The DNA of the CDR3 is TGTGCCAGCAGTGAGACAGGGGGCGCCGGCTATGGCTACACCTTC. Its translation is CASSETGGAGYGYTF.

The chain is built from TRBV3-1 (or the pseudogene TRBV3-2) and TRBJ1-1; 9 nucleotides match TRBD1. Looked up from germline, CDR1 is LGHDT and CDR2 is YNNKEL (reference sequence). Losses at the gene ends were 4 bases for V and 1 base for J; bases not matched to a gene: 10. The CDR3 length is 17 residues. The CDR3: CASSPIPGQGRNTEAFF. For the CDR3, the DNA is TGTGCCAGCAGCCCCATTCCGGGACAGGGACGGAACACTGAAGCTTTCTTT.

This clone has a single count. CDR3 sequence reads: CASSLGQGNEKLFF. CDR3 sequence (DNA): TGTGCCAGCAGCCTTGGACAGGGGAATGAAAAACTGTTTTTT. This chain links TRBV6-5 with TRBJ1-4, with 9 bases matching TRBD1. Looked up from germline, CDR1 is MNHEY and CDR2 is SVGAGI. This CDR3 comprises 14 residues. V was pared by 6 bases and J by 5 bases, with 4 bases of the junction left unmatched.

This clone has a single count. V usage is TRBV9 and J usage is TRBJ2-1; a weak D match, TRBD2 (6 bases). The CDR3 spans 19 residues. Trimming cost V 0 bases and J 0 bases, with 19 bases left between them. Per the germline V gene, CDR1 is SGDLS and CDR2 is YYNGEE. CDR3 nucleotides: TGTGCCAGCAGCGTAGAGGGTCGGTTGGCGGGAAGCTCCTACAATGAGCAGTTCTTC. This translates into CASSVEGRLAGSSYNEQFF.

This clone was picked up one time. This chain joins TRBV4-1 and TRBJ2-5; 8 nucleotides agree with TRBD1. V shed 1 base and J 1 base; nucleotides not matched to a gene: 5. The germline V gene has CDR1 MGHRA and CDR2 YSYEKL. The CDR3 spans 16 residues. As DNA, the CDR3 is TGCGCCAGCAGCCAAGGGGGCGGACAGGGCCAAGAGACCCAGTACTTC. Its translation: CASSQGGGQGQETQYF.